This T cell receptor (beta chain) appears in the sequencing data of a study of Ad26.COV2.S vaccination and SARS-CoV-2 variants. Treatment here: roughly 20 received Ad26.COV2.S at low or high dose, single or two shots; about 5 received placebo; per-sample allocation not given. The investigators took samples on day 63 after the first vaccine or placebo injection. As its vector, the vaccine had Ad26, which expressed Wuhan-strain SARS-CoV-2 spike. This CDR3 spans 15 amino acids. Germline V CDR1 and CDR2: KGHSH, LQKENI. V lost 4 bases to trimming and J lost 2 bases, with 9 bases between them. The method was immunoSEQ multiplex PCR; TCRdb's version includes in-frame clones alone and lacks a portion of them. The data hold under 300,000 clones, with around nine tenths observed a single time.

The chain employs TRBV18 and TRBJ2-6; D call uncertain. The sequence came from a person between 18 and 65 years old who received the Ad26.COV2.S COVID-19 vaccine or a placebo. This specimen was peripheral blood, taken in a trial of Ad26.COV2.S vaccine versus placebo. CDR3 residues: CASSLRQTGANVLTF. CDR3 bases: TGTGCCAGCTCACTCAGGCAAACTGGGGCCAACGTCCTGACTTTC.